Sequencing of this T cell receptor beta chain was carried out in a study of radiotherapy plus CTLA-4 blockade in lung cancer. Overall study context: Objective responses were recorded in 15% to 20% of patients, with disease control recorded in about 33%.

Whole-study findings and limits: Together with interferon-beta, which increased in serum after radiation, early dynamic changes in blood T cell clones were reportedly the best predictors of response.

The assay was immunoSEQ multiplex PCR, and TCRdb's table has in-frame clones only and misses some. In the table there are 65,000 to 70,000 clones, around 80% of which are singletons. The CDR3 runs 15 residues. The V and J ends lost 0 bases and 2 bases respectively, with 8 bases between them. The germline V gene encodes CDR1 SGHTA and CDR2 FQGNSA. This clone was observed a few times. Its antigen is as yet unknown. Those patients who had chemo-refractory metastatic non-small-cell lung cancer were given focal radiation along with CTLA-4 blockade through ipilimumab. This chain joins TRBV7-2 and TRBJ2-1; D tentatively reads TRBD1 or TRBD2 (6 bases each). The clonotype originates from a human donor with non-small cell lung cancer who had a complete response to radiotherapy plus ipilimumab. Here the sequenced sample was peripheral blood, taken from a patient treated with radiotherapy plus ipilimumab. The CDR3 bases are TGTGCCAGCAGCTTAGCAGGGGGGACCTACAATGAGCAGTTCTTC. Translating it yields CASSLAGGTYNEQFF.